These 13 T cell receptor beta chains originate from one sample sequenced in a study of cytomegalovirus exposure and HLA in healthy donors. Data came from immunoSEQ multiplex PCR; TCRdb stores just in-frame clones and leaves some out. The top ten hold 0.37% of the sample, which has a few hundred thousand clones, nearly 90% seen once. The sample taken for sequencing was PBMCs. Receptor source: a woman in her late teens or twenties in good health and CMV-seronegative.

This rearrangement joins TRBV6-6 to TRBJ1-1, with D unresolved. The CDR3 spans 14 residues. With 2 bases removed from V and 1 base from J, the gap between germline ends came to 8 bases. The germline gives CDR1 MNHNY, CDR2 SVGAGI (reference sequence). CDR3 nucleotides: TGTGCCAGCAGTTACCCCCCATGGAACACTGAAGCTTTCTTT. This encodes CASSYPPWNTEAFF.

This CDR3 is CASSAGQTSSYEQYF. In nucleotides, the CDR3 is TGTGCCAGTAGTGCGGGACAGACGAGCTCCTACGAGCAGTACTTC. The V call is TRBV19, the J call TRBJ2-7, with D possibly being TRBD1 (7 bases). Per the germline V gene, CDR1 is LNHDA and CDR2 is SQIVND (reference sequence). The CDR3 has 15 amino acids. V lost 5 bases to trimming and J lost 0 bases, with 14 bases between them.

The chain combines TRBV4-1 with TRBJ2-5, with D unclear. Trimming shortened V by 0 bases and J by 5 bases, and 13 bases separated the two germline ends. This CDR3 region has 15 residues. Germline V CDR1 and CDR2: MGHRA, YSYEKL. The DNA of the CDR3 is TGCGCCAGCAGCCAAGATCCCCAGGTTTGGGAGACCCAGTACTTC. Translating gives CASSQDPQVWETQYF.

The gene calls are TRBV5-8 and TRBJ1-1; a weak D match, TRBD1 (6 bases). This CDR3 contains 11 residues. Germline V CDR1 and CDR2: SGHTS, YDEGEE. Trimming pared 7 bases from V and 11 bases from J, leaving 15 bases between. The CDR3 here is CASGQTLRAFF. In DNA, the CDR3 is TGTGCCAGCGGACAGACCCTAAGGGCTTTCTTT.

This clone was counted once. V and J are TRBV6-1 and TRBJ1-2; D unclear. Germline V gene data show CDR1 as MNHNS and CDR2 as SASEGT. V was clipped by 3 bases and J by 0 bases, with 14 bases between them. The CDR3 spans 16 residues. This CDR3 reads CASSDPLGGPNYGYTF. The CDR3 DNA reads TGTGCCAGCAGTGATCCCCTCGGAGGGCCTAACTATGGCTACACCTTC.

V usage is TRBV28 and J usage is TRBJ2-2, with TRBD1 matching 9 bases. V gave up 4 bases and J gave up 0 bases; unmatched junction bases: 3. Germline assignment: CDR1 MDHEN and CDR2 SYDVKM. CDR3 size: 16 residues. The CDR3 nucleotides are TGTGCCAGCAGTTCAACAGGGGGCGCGAACACCGGGGAGCTGTTTTTT. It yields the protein CASSSTGGANTGELFF.

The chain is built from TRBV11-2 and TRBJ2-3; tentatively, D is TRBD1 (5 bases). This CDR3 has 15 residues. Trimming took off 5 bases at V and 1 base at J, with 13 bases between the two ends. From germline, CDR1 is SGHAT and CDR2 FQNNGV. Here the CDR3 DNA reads TGTGCCAGCAGCCCAGGGTCCCCTCGCACAGATACGCAGTATTTT. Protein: CASSPGSPRTDTQYF.

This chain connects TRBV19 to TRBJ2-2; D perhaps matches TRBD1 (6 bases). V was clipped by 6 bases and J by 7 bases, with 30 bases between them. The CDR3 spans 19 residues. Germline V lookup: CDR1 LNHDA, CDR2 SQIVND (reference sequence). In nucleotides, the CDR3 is TGTGCCAGTAGAAAACAGGACTCCGGGACACGACCCGGTGGCGGGGAGCTGTTTTTT. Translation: CASRKQDSGTRPGGGELFF.

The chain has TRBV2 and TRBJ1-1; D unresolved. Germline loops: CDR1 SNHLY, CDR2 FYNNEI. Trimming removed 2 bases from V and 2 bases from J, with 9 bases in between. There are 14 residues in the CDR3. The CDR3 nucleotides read TGTGCCAGCAGTGAAAGCTACCTTAACACTGAAGCTTTCTTT. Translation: CASSESYLNTEAFF.

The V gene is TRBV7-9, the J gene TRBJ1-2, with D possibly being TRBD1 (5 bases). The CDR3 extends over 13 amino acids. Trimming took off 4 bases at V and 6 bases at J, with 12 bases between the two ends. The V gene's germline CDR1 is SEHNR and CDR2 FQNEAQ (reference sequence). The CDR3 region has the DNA TGTGCCAGCAGCTCGGGGACTCTGCATGGCTACACCTTC. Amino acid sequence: CASSSGTLHGYTF.

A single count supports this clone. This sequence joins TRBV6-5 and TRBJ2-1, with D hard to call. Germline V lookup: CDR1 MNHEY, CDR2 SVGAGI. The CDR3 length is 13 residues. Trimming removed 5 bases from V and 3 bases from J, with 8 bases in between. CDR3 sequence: CASSRLNYNEQFF. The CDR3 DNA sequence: TGTGCCAGCAGTCGACTGAACTACAATGAGCAGTTCTTC.

The CDR3 loop reads CAWSAVDRGSRQYF. For the CDR3, the DNA is TGTGCCTGGAGTGCCGTCGACAGGGGAAGTCGGCAGTACTTC. The chain uses TRBV30 and TRBJ2-7; TRBD1 agrees at 8 bases. Germline lookup yields CDR1 GTSNPN and CDR2 SVGIG (reference sequence). The CDR3 sequence is 14 residues long. Trimming cost V 1 base and J 9 bases; bases outside gene matches: 11. The full variable domain, completed using reference TRBV30 and TRBJ2-7, is SQTIHQWPATLVQPVGSPLSLECTVEGTSNPNLYWYRQAAGRGLQLLFYSVGIGQISSEVPQNLSASRPQDRQFILSSKKLLLSDSGFYLCAWSAVDRGSRQYFGPGTRLTVT.

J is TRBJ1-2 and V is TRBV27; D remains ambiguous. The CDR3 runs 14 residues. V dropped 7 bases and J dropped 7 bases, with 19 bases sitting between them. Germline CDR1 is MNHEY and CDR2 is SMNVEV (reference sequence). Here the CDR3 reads CASMAAILGRGYTF. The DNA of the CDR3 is TGTGCCAGCATGGCCGCGATTTTGGGCCGTGGCTACACCTTC.